This T cell receptor beta chain comes out of a study of T cells in Graves' hyperthyroidism and ophthalmopathy. Study outcomes and limitations: Separating ophthalmopathy from stable hyperthyroidism was achieved by a 13 V-J model.

The V gene's germline CDR1 is SGHAT and CDR2 FQNNGV. The V end was cut by 0 bases, the J end by 2 bases, with 7 bases between. This CDR3 has 14 amino acids. The table lists this clonotype with many counts. Its cognate antigen is unknown. Patients aged 18 to 65 had newly diagnosed hyperthyroidism that had lasted under 2 months. It was uncontrolled infection, other autoimmune disease, pregnancy or lactation that excluded patients. Amplified TCR beta CDR3 regions came from RNA transcripts. The HTBI primer set served for first-round RT-PCR of the TCR CDR3. MiXCR was run by TCRdb on the multiplex PCR reads, yielding one entry per CDR3 protein. The repertoire includes some 460,000 distinct CDR3 sequences, 15% to 19% of them detected once, and over 7.5% sits in the top ten.

Sequencing input: blood. The clonotype originates from a woman aged 18-35 years with Graves' hyperthyroidism. The V and J genes are TRBV11-2 and TRBJ2-5; tentative D call: TRBD2 (5 bases). Here the CDR3 DNA reads TGTGCCAGCAGCTTAGATCGGACTCAAGAGACCCAGTACTTC. This gives the protein CASSLDRTQETQYF.